This TCR beta chain emerged from a study of cytomegalovirus exposure and HLA in healthy donors. Study observations and caveats: A later analysis linked a missense variant in DCLRE1C to the trimming of TCR beta V and J genes. At a 0.05 false discovery rate, a later analysis found around 15,000 TCR beta sequences to be associated with HLA alleles. Per published accounts, TCR beta sequences correctly predicted the HLA-A and HLA-B alleles of most subjects. A few chains linked to CMV were shown in vitro to be specific for CMV antigens.

As regards this clone: Its antigen is as yet unknown.

The PCR was carried out with 60 Vbeta primers and 13 Jbeta primers. The protocol was immunoSEQ multiplex PCR, while the TCRdb copy is restricted to in-frame clones and leaves out a portion. The sample has about 180,000 clones, about 82% seen once. The V and J ends lost 5 bases and 3 bases, in that order; junction bases with no gene match: 6. Germline lookup yields CDR1 GTSNPN and CDR2 SVGIG (reference sequence). The CDR3 runs 13 residues. Sequencing used PBMCs. The source of this sequence is a woman aged 25-40 years in good health and CMV-seronegative. The chain employs TRBV30 and TRBJ2-5; 7 bases are shared with TRBD1. CDR3 nucleotide sequence: TGTGCCTGGGGGGGACAGATTAAAGAGACCCAGTACTTC. Protein product: CAWGGQIKETQYF.